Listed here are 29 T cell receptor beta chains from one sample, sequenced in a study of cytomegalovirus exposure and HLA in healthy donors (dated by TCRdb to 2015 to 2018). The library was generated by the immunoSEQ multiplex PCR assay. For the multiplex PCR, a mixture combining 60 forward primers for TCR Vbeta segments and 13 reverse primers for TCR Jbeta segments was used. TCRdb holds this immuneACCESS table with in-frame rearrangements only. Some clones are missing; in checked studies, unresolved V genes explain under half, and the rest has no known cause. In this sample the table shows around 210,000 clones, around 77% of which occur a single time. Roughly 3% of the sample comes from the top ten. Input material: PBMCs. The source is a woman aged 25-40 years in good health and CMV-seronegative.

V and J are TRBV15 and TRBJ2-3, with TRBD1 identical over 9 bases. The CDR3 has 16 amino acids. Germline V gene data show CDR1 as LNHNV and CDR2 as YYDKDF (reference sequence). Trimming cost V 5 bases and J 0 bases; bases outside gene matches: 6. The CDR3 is CATSGTGGPSTDTQYF. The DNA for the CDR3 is TGTGCCACCAGCGGAACAGGGGGCCCTAGCACAGATACGCAGTATTTT. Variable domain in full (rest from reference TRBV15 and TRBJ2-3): DAMVIQNPRYQVTQFGKPVTLSCSQTLNHNVMYWYQQKSSQAPKLLFHYYDKDFNNEADTPDNFQSRRPNTSFCFLDIRSPGLGDTAMYLCATSGTGGPSTDTQYFGPGTRLTVL.

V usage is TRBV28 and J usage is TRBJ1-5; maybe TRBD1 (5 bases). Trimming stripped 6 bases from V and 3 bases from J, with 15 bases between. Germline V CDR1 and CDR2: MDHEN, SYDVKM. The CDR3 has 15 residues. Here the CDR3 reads CASSLHPGSNQPQHF. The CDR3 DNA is TGTGCCAGCAGCTTACATCCAGGGTCCAATCAGCCCCAGCATTTT.

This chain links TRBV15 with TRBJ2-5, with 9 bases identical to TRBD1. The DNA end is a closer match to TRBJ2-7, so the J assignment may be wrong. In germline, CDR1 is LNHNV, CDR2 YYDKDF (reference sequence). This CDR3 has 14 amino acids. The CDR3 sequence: CATSTGQGSYEQYF. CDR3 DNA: TGTGCCACCAGCACCGGACAGGGGTCCTACGAGCAGTACTTC.

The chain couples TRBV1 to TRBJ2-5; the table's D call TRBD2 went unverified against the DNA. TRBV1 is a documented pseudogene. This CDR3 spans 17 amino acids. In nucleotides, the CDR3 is TGCACCAGCAGCCATCGTGGACTAGCGGGCATCCAAGAGACCCAGTACTTC. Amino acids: CTSSHRGLAGIQETQYF.

CDR3 coding DNA: TGCGCCAGCAGCCAAGATCCAAGCGCGCTTAGGCGGGGGGCTAATGAAAAACTGTTTTTT. It is translated as CASSQDPSALRRGANEKLFF. V and J are TRBV4-1 and TRBJ1-4, with D maybe TRBD1 (5 bases). In germline, CDR1 is MGHRA, CDR2 YSYEKL. V was pared by 0 bases and J by 3 bases, with 23 bases between. This CDR3 has 20 amino acids.

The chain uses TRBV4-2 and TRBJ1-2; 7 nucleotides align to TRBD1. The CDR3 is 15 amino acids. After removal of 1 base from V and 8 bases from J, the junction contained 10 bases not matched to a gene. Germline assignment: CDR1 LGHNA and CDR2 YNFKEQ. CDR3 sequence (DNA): TGTGCCAGCAGCCAAGTTGACAGGGACACAAAGGGCTACACCTTC. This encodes CASSQVDRDTKGYTF.

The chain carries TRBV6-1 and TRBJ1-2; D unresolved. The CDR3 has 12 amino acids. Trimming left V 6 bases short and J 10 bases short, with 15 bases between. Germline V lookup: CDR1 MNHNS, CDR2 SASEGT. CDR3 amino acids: CASSKETADYTF. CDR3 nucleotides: TGTGCCAGCAGCAAGGAGACCGCGGACTACACCTTC.

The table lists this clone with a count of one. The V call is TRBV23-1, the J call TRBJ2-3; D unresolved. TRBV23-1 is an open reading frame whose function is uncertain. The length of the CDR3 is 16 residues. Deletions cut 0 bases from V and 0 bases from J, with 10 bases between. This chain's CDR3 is CASSQSGSPSTDTQYF. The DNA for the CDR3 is TGCGCCAGCAGTCAATCGGGCTCCCCTAGCACAGATACGCAGTATTTT.

The CDR3 loop is CASGLGRALYEQYF. The CDR3 region has the DNA TGCGCCAGCGGGCTGGGCAGGGCCCTGTACGAGCAGTACTTC. The chain couples TRBV5-1 to TRBJ2-7, with a tentative D call TRBD1 (5 bases). There are 14 residues in the CDR3. With 7 bases removed from V and 4 bases from J, the gap between germline ends came to 18 bases. Germline V lookup: CDR1 SGHRS, CDR2 YFSETQ.

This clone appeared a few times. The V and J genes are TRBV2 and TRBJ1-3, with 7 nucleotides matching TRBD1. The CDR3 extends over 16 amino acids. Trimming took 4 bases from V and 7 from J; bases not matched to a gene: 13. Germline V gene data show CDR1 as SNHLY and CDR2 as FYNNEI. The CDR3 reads CASSVDLTGWGNTIYF. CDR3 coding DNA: TGTGCCAGCAGTGTCGACCTGACAGGGTGGGGGAACACCATATATTTT.

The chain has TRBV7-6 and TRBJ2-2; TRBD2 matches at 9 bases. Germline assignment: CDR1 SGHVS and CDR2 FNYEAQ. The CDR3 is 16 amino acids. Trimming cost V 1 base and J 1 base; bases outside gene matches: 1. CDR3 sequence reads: CASSLGLAVNTGELFF. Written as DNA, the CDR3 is TGTGCCAGCAGCTTAGGACTAGCGGTGAACACCGGGGAGCTGTTTTTT.

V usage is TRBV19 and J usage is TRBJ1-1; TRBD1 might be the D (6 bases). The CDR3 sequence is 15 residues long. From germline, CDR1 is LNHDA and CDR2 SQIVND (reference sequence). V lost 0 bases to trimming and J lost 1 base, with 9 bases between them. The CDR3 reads CASSIEGAGNTEAFF. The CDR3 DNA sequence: TGTGCCAGTAGTATAGAGGGGGCAGGGAACACTGAAGCTTTCTTT.

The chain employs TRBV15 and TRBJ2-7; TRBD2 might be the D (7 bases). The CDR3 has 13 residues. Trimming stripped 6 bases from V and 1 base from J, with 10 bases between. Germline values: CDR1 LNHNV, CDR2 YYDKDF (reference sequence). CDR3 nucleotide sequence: TGTGCCACCAGGCGGGGGCCTTCCTACGAGCAGTACTTC. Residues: CATRRGPSYEQYF.

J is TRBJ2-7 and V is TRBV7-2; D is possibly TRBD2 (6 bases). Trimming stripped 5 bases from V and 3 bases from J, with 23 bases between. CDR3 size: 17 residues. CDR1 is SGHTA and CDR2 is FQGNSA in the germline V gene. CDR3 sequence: CASSLQARTKYFYEQYF. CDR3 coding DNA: TGTGCCAGCAGCCTTCAAGCGAGGACTAAATATTTCTACGAGCAGTACTTC.

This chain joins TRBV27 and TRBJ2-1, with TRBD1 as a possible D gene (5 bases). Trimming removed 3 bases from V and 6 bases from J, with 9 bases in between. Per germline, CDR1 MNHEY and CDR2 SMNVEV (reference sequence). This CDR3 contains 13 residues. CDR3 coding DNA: TGTGCCAGCAGTTTCCTAGGGGTCAATGAGCAGTTCTTC. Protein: CASSFLGVNEQFF.

The CDR3 nucleotides are TGCGCCAGCAGATGGACAGGGTTTAATGAAAAACTGTTTTTT. It translates to CASRWTGFNEKLFF. The gene calls are TRBV5-1 and TRBJ1-4, with 8 bases lining up with TRBD1. Germline V CDR1 and CDR2: SGHRS, YFSETQ. With 5 bases clipped from V and 4 bases from J, the junction kept 4 bases outside the gene matches. The CDR3 length is 14 residues. The variable domain in full, completed from reference TRBV5-1 and TRBJ1-4, reads KAGVTQTPRYLIKTRGQQVTLSCSPISGHRSVSWYQQTPGQGLQFLFEYFSETQRNKGNFPGRFSGRQFSNSRSEMNVSTLELGDSALYLCASRWTGFNEKLFFGSGTQLSVL.

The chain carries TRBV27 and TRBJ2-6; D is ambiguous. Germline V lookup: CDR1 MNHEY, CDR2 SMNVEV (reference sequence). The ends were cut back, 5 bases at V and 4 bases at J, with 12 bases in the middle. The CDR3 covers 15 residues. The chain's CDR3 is CASSPYSGGANVLTF. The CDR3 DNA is TGTGCCAGCAGTCCGTATTCAGGAGGGGCCAACGTCCTGACTTTC.

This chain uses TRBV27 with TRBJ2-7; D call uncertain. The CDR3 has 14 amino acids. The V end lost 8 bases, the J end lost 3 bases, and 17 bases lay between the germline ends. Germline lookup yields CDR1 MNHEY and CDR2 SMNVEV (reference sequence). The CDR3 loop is CASRQLLSGYEQYF. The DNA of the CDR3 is TGTGCCAGCCGGCAACTACTTTCGGGCTACGAGCAGTACTTC.

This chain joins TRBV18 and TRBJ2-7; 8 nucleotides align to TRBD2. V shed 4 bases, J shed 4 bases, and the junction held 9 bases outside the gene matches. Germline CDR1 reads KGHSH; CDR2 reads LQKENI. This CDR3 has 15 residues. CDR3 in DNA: TGTGCCAGCTCACGGGTACTAGCGGAGCCATACGAGCAGTACTTC. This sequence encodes CASSRVLAEPYEQYF.

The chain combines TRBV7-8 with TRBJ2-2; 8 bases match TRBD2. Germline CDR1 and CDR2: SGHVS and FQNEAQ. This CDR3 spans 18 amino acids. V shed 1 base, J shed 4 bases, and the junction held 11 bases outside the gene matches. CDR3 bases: TGTGCCAGCAGCTTAGTATCGAGTGCTAGCGGGTTCACCGGGGAGCTGTTTTTT. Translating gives CASSLVSSASGFTGELFF. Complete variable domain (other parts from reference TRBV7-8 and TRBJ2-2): GAGVSQSPRYKVAKRGQDVALRCDPISGHVSLFWYQQALGQGPEFLTYFQNEAQLDKSGLPSDRFFAERPEGSVSTLKIQRTQQEDSAVYLCASSLVSSASGFTGELFFGEGSRLTVL.

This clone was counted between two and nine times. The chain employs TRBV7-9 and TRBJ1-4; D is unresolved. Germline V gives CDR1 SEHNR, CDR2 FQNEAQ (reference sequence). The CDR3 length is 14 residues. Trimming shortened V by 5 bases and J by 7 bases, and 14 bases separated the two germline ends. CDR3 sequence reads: CASSQRRSGEKLFF. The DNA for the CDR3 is TGTGCCAGCAGCCAGCGGCGCTCCGGTGAAAAACTGTTTTTT.

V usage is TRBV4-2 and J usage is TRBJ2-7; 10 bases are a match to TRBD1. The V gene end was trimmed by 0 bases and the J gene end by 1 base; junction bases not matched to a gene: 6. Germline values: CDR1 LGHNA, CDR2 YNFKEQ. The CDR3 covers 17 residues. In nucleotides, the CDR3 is TGTGCCAGCAGCCAAGAAACGGGACAGGGGTTTTCCTACGAGCAGTACTTC. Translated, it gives CASSQETGQGFSYEQYF.

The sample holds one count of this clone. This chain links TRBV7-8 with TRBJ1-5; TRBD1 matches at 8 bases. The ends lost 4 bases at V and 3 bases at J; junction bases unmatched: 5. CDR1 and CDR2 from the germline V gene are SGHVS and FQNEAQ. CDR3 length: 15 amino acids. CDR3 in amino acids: CASSSRTGFNQPQHF. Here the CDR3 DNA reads TGTGCCAGCAGCTCCCGGACAGGGTTCAATCAGCCCCAGCATTTT. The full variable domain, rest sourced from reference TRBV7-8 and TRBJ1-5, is GAGVSQSPRYKVAKRGQDVALRCDPISGHVSLFWYQQALGQGPEFLTYFQNEAQLDKSGLPSDRFFAERPEGSVSTLKIQRTQQEDSAVYLCASSSRTGFNQPQHFGDGTRLSIL.

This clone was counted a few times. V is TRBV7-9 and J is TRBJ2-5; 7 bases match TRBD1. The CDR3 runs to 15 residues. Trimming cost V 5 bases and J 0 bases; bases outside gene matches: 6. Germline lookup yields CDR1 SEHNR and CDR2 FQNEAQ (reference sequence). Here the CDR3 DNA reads TGTGCCAGCAGCCTGTACGGGACAGACCAAGAGACCCAGTACTTC. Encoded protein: CASSLYGTDQETQYF. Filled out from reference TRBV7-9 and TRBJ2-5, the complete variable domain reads DTGVSQNPRHKITKRGQNVTFRCDPISEHNRLYWYRQTLGQGPEFLTYFQNEAQLEKSRLLSDRFSAERPKGSFSTLEIQRTEQGDSAMYLCASSLYGTDQETQYFGPGTRLLVL.

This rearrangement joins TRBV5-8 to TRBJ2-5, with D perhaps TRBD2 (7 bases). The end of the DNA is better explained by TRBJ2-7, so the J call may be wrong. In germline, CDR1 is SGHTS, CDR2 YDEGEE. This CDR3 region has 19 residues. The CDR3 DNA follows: TGTGCCAGCAGCTTGGTTTTGGGCAACGTTGGGCGGGGGCCCTACGAGCAGTACTTC. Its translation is CASSLVLGNVGRGPYEQYF.

In nucleotides, the CDR3 is TGCGCCAGCAGCTCAATACTAAGCGGGGGAACCACAGATACGCAGTATTTT. It codes for CASSSILSGGTTDTQYF. The chain recombines TRBV5-1 with TRBJ2-3; the match to TRBD2 covers 8 bases. Germline CDR1 reads SGHRS; CDR2 reads YFSETQ. The V segment lost 3 bases and the J segment 2 bases; nucleotides outside the gene matches: 11. This CDR3 contains 17 residues.

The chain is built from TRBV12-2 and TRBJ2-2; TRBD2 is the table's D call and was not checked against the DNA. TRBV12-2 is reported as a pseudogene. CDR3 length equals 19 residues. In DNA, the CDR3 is TGTGCAAGTCGCTTAGAATCTTGTCCAGCGGGGGGTTATCACGGGGAGCTGTTTTTT. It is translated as CASRLESCPAGGYHGELFF.

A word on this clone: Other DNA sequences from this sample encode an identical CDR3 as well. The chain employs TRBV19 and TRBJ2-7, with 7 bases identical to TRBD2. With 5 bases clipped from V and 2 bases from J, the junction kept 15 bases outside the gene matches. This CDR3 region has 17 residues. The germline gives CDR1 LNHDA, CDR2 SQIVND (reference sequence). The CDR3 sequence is CASSSRTGTKGAYEQYF. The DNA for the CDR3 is TGTGCCAGTAGTTCAAGGACGGGGACTAAAGGGGCCTACGAGCAGTACTTC.

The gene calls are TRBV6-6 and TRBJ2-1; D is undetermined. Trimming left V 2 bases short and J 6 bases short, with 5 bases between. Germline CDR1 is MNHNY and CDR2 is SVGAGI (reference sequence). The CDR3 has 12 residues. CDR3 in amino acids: CASSYPFNEQFF. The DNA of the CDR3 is TGTGCCAGCAGTTACCCCTTCAATGAGCAGTTCTTC.